These 17 T cell receptor beta chains were all obtained from the same sample, sequenced in a study of T cell changes during pregnancy in multiple sclerosis. The method was immunoSEQ multiplex PCR; TCRdb's version includes in-frame clones alone and lacks a portion of them. This table has around 100,000 clones, 91% appearing once. Material: peripheral blood, obtained in the second trimester of pregnancy. The receptors come from a female donor with multiple sclerosis, enrolled in a pregnancy study.

The chain couples TRBV4-1 to TRBJ1-2; D not certain. Trimming left V 5 bases short and J 5 bases short, with 12 bases between. Germline V CDR1 and CDR2: MGHRA, YSYEKL. CDR3 length: 13 residues. The CDR3 coding sequence is TGCGCCAGCAGCGTCGACGGAGGATATGGCTACACCTTC. It specifies CASSVDGGYGYTF.

This chain links TRBV25-1 with TRBJ2-1; 8 nucleotides line up with TRBD1. This CDR3 is 15 amino acids long. V was clipped by 2 bases and J by 6 bases; unmatched bases: 6. Germline V gene data show CDR1 as MGHDK and CDR2 as SYGVNS. The CDR3 DNA is TGTGCCAGCAGTGAAGGACAGGGTGGGAGCAATGAGCAGTTCTTC. It specifies CASSEGQGGSNEQFF.

The rearrangement uses TRBV7-8 and TRBJ2-7; D is ambiguous. This CDR3 spans 12 amino acids. With 6 bases removed from V and 0 bases from J, the gap between germline ends came to 6 bases. The germline CDR1 and CDR2 sequences are SGHVS and FQNEAQ. The CDR3 loop is CASSRSSYEQYF. The CDR3 DNA reads as TGTGCCAGCAGTCGTAGCTCCTACGAGCAGTACTTC.

CDR3 in amino acids: CASSLGGTFYQPQHF. The CDR3 DNA follows: TGTGCCAGCAGCTTGGGTGGGACTTTTTATCAGCCCCAGCATTTT. This chain joins TRBV5-6 and TRBJ1-5; the D gene is possibly TRBD1 (5 bases). Trimming left V 0 bases short and J 5 bases short, with 12 bases between. CDR1 and CDR2 (germline): SGHDT, YYEEEE. The CDR3 is made up of 15 amino acids.

This chain joins TRBV19 and TRBJ2-5; 14 bases line up with TRBD2. V trimming: 2 bases; J trimming: 7 bases; junction bases outside the gene matches: 9. The CDR3 totals 17 residues. Germline V gives CDR1 LNHDA, CDR2 SQIVND (reference sequence). The CDR3, as DNA: TGTGCCAGTAGTATACCCGGGACTAGCGGGAGCGGAGGGACCCAGTACTTC. It is translated as CASSIPGTSGSGGTQYF.

This clone came up a few times. The chain recombines TRBV5-1 with TRBJ2-1; TRBD2 agrees at 7 bases. Germline CDR1 is SGHRS and CDR2 is YFSETQ. This CDR3 has 16 residues. Losses at the gene ends were 2 bases for V and 0 bases for J; bases not matched to a gene: 5. CDR3 loop: CASSFSAGSSYNEQFF. CDR3 nucleotide sequence: TGCGCCAGCAGCTTTTCAGCGGGGAGCTCCTACAATGAGCAGTTCTTC.

This clone was observed a single time. The chain carries TRBV7-2 and TRBJ2-1; TRBD2 agrees at 10 bases. This CDR3 is built from 15 residues. J lost 7 bases, V lost 1 base, and 4 bases had no gene match. From germline, CDR1 is SGHTA and CDR2 FQGNSA. This CDR3 is CASSLDSGRENEQFF. CDR3 bases: TGTGCCAGCAGCTTAGACAGCGGGAGGGAAAATGAGCAGTTCTTC.

The chain joins TRBV11-2 to TRBJ2-1, with TRBD2 matching 8 bases. V lost 1 base, J lost 1 base, and 6 bases stayed unmatched. The CDR3 spans 17 residues. CDR1 SGHAT and CDR2 FQNNGV come from the germline V gene. CDR3 sequence reads: CASSLVAAGVSYNEQFF. In DNA, the CDR3 is TGTGCCAGCAGCTTAGTCGCAGCGGGAGTTTCCTACAATGAGCAGTTCTTC.

This sequence joins TRBV15 and TRBJ2-7; D is ambiguous. The length of the CDR3 is 14 residues. The V end was cut by 1 base, the J end by 4 bases, with 11 bases between. CDR1 is LNHNV, CDR2 YYDKDF, per germline (reference sequence). The CDR3 coding sequence is TGTGCCACCAGCAGAGGGTCCCTCGGGTACGAGCAGTACTTC. Translation: CATSRGSLGYEQYF.

The rearrangement links TRBV5-1 to TRBJ2-1; 10 bases are shared with TRBD1. In germline, CDR1 is SGHRS, CDR2 YFSETQ. V lost 5 bases to trimming and J lost 5 bases; unmatched junction nucleotides: 4. This CDR3 spans 14 amino acids. The CDR3 DNA reads as TGCGCCAGCAGTTGGGACAGGGGCGACAATGAGCAGTTCTTC. Its protein is CASSWDRGDNEQFF.

This chain connects TRBV25-1 to TRBJ2-2; D might be TRBD2 (6 bases). The V gene's germline CDR1 is MGHDK and CDR2 SYGVNS. This CDR3 is built from 17 residues. Trimming shortened V by 1 base and J by 5 bases, and 17 bases separated the two germline ends. In DNA form, the CDR3 reads TGTGCCAGCAGTGAATTTGTCGACAGCGGGCTTACCGGGGAGCTGTTTTTT. Encoded protein: CASSEFVDSGLTGELFF.

The rearrangement joins TRBV20-1 to TRBJ2-7, with D possibly matching TRBD2 (5 bases). This CDR3 region has 11 residues. With 3 bases removed from V and 5 bases from J, the gap between germline ends came to 8 bases. The germline V gene encodes CDR1 DFQATT and CDR2 SNEGSKA (reference sequence). Here the CDR3 reads CSASIGDEQYF. The CDR3 nucleotides are TGCAGTGCTAGTATCGGGGACGAGCAGTACTTC.

The chain couples TRBV10-3 to TRBJ2-7, with 7 bases identical to TRBD2. The CDR3 has 14 amino acids. Germline V gene sequence: CDR1 ENHRY, CDR2 SYGVKD. V shed 3 bases, J shed 0 bases, and the junction held 2 bases outside the gene matches. Written as DNA, the CDR3 is TGTGCCATCAGTGAACTAGCGCCCTCCTACGAGCAGTACTTC. Translation gives CAISELAPSYEQYF.

V gene TRBV6-4 combines with J gene TRBJ2-4, with D possibly being TRBD1 (6 bases). This CDR3 comprises 13 residues. With 3 bases removed from V and 9 bases from J, the gap between germline ends came to 12 bases. Germline CDR1 MRHNA, CDR2 SNTAGT. CDR3 DNA: TGTGCCAGCAGTGAGCAGGGGTCGGGCATTCAGTACTTC. Protein sequence: CASSEQGSGIQYF.

V usage is TRBV7-8 and J usage is TRBJ2-7; 9 bases align to TRBD1. Trimming cost V 1 base and J 5 bases; bases outside gene matches: 3. Looked up from germline, CDR1 is SGHVS and CDR2 is FQNEAQ. The CDR3 is made up of 14 amino acids. The CDR3: CASSLDRGPHEQYF. The CDR3 DNA sequence: TGTGCCAGCAGCTTAGACAGGGGGCCCCACGAGCAGTACTTC.

The rearrangement joins TRBV7-8 to TRBJ2-5, with D perhaps TRBD2 (5 bases). V shed 4 bases and J shed 4 bases, with 19 bases lying between them. The V gene's germline CDR1 is SGHVS and CDR2 FQNEAQ. The CDR3 is made up of 16 amino acids. DNA for the CDR3: TGTGCCAGCAGCTCAGCGCTGCCATCACTAGGAGAGACCCAGTACTTC. It codes for CASSSALPSLGETQYF.

The chain couples TRBV14 to TRBJ2-1, with no clear D. The CDR3 sequence is 14 residues long. V gave up 5 bases and J gave up 5 bases, with 13 bases separating them. Per germline, CDR1 SGHDN and CDR2 FVKESK. CDR3: CASSEPSSHNEQFF. CDR3 coding DNA: TGTGCCAGCAGCGAGCCCTCGAGCCACAATGAGCAGTTCTTC.